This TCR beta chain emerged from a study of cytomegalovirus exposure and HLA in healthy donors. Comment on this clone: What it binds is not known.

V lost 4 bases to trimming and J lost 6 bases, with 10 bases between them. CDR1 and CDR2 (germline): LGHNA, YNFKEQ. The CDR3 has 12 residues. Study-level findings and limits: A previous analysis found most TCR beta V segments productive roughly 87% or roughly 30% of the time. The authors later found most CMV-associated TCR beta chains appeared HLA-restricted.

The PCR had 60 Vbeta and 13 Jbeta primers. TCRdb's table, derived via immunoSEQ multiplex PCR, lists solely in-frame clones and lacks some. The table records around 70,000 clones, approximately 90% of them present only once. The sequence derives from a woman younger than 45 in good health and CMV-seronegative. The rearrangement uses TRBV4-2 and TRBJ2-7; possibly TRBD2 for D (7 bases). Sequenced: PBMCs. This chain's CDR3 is CASSLRGAEQYF. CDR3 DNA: TGTGCCAGCAGCCTCCGGGGGGCCGAGCAGTACTTC.